This T cell receptor beta chain was obtained from a study of blood T cell repertoires in COVID-19. Germline V gives CDR1 MRHNA, CDR2 SNTAGT. Trimming removed 6 bases from V and 9 bases from J, with 14 bases in between. This CDR3 is built from 12 residues. Clones were read by immunoSEQ multiplex PCR, and TCRdb kept only the in-frame ones, dropping some. The data show about 360,000 clones, about 90% seen once. The sample taken for sequencing was PBMCs or T cells enriched from blood (not recorded which). This clonotype was sampled from a man younger than 40 who had recovered from COVID-19. The chain joins TRBV6-4 to TRBJ1-1; D not resolved. CDR3 in amino acids: CASRGAADQAFF. CDR3 coding DNA: TGTGCCAGCAGGGGAGCCGCGGACCAAGCTTTCTTT.